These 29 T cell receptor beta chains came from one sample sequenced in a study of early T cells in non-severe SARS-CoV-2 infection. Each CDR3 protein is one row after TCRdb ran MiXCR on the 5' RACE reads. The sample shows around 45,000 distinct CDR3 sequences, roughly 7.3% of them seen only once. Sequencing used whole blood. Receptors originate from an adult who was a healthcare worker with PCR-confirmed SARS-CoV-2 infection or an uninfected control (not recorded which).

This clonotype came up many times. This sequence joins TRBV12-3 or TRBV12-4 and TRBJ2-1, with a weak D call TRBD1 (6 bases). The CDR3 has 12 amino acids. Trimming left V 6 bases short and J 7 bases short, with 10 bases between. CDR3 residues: CASSYGQNEQFF. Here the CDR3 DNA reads TGTGCCAGCAGCTATGGACAGAATGAGCAGTTCTTC.

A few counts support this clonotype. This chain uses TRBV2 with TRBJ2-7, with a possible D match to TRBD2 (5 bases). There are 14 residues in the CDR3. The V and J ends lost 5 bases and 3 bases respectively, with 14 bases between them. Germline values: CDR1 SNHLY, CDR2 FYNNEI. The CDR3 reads CASSSPGNGYEQYF. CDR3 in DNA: TGTGCCAGCAGTTCCCCGGGAAACGGCTACGAGCAGTACTTC.

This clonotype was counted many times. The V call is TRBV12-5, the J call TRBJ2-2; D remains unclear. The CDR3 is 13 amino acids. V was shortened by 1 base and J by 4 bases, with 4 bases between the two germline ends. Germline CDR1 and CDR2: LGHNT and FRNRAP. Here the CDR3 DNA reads TGTGCTAGTGGTTTGGGGGGCACCGGGGAGCTGTTTTTT. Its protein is CASGLGGTGELFF.

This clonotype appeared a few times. The CDR3 reads CASSQETVTPINTGELFF. The CDR3 DNA is TGCGCCAGCAGCCAAGAAACGGTAACTCCGATAAACACCGGGGAGCTGTTTTTT. The chain is built from TRBV4-3 and TRBJ2-2; D is ambiguous. The germline CDR1 and CDR2 sequences are LGHNA and YSLEER. Deletions cut 0 bases from V and 2 bases from J, with 16 bases between. The CDR3 totals 18 residues.

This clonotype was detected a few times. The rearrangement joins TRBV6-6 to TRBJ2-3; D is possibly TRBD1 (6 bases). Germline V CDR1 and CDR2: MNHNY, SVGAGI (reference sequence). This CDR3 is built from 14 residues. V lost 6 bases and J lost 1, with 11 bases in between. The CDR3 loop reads CASSHRDGTDTQYF. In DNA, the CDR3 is TGTGCCAGCAGCCACAGGGACGGCACAGATACGCAGTATTTT.

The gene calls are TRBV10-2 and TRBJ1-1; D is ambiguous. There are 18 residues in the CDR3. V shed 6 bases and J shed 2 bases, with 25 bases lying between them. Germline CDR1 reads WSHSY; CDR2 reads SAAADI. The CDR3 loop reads CASRFSLIRTEINTEAFF. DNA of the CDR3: TGCGCCAGCAGGTTTAGTTTGATCCGGACGGAGATTAACACTGAAGCTTTCTTT.

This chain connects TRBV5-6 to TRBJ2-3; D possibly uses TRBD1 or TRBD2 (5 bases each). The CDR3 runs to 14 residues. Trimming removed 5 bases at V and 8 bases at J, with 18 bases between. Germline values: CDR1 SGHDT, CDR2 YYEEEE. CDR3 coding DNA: TGTGCCAGCAGTGCCGGGACCCAACGCGGTACGCAGTATTTT. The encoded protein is CASSAGTQRGTQYF.

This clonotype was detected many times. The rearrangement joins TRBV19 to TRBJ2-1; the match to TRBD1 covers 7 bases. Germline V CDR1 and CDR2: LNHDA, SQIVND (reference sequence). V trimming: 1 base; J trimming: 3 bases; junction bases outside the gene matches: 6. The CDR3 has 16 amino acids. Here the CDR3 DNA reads TGTGCCAGTAGTATAGTAGGGGGCCAAAACTACAATGAGCAGTTCTTC. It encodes CASSIVGGQNYNEQFF. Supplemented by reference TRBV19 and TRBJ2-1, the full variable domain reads DGGITQSPKYLFRKEGQNVTLSCEQNLNHDAMYWYRQDPGQGLRLIYYSQIVNDFQKGDIAEGYSVSREKKESFPLTVTSAQKNPTAFYLCASSIVGGQNYNEQFFGPGTRLTVL.

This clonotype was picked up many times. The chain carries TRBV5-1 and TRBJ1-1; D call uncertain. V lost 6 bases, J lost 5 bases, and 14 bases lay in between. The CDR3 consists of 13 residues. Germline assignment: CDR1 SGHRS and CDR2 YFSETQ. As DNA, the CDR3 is TGCGCCAGCAACCCCAACGGGGAGACTGAAGCTTTCTTT. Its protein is CASNPNGETEAFF.

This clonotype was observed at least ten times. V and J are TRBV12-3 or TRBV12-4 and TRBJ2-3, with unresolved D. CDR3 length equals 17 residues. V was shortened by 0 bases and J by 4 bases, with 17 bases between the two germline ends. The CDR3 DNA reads TGTGCCAGCAGTTTAGCGCGGAGTACTACTGGTGCAGATACGCAGTATTTT. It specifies CASSLARSTTGADTQYF.

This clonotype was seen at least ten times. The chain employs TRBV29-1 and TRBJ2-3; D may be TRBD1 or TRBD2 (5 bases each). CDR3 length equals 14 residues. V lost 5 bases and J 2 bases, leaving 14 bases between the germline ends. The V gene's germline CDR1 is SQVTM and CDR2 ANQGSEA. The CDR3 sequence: CSVSREGNTDTQYF. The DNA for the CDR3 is TGCAGCGTTAGTCGTGAGGGGAACACAGATACGCAGTATTTT.

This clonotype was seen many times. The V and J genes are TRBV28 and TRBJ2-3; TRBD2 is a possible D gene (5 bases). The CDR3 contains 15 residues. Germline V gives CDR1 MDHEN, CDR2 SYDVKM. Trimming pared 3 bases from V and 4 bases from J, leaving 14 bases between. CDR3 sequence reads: CASSLDPSRADTQYF. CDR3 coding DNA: TGTGCCAGCAGTTTGGACCCATCGCGGGCAGATACGCAGTATTTT.

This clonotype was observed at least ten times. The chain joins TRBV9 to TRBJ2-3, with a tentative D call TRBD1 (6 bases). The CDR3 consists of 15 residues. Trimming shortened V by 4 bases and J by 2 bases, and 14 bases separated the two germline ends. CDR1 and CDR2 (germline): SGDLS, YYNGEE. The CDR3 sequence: CASSPNGQFTDTQYF. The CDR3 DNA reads TGTGCCAGCAGCCCCAACGGACAGTTCACAGATACGCAGTATTTT.

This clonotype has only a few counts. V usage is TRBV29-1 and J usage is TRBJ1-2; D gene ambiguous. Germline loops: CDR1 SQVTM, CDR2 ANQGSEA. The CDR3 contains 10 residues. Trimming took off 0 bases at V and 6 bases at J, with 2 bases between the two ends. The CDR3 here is CSVEDNGYTF. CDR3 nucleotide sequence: TGCAGCGTTGAAGATAATGGCTACACCTTC.

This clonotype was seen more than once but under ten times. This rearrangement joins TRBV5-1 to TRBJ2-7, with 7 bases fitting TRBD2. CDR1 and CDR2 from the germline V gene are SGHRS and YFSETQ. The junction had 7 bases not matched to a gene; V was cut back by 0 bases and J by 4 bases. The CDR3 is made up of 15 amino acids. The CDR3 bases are TGCGCCAGCAGCTTGGGGGAGGGACCTTTTTACGAGCAGTACTTC. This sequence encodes CASSLGEGPFYEQYF.

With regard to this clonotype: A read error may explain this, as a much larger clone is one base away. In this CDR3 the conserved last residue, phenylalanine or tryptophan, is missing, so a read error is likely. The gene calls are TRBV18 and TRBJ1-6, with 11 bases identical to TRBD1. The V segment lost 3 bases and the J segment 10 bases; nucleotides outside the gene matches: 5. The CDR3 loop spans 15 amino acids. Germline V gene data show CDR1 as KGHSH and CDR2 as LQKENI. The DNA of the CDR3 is TGTGCCAGCTCACCGAGGACAGGGGGCTGGTCACCCCTCCACTTA. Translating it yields CASSPRTGGWSPLHL.

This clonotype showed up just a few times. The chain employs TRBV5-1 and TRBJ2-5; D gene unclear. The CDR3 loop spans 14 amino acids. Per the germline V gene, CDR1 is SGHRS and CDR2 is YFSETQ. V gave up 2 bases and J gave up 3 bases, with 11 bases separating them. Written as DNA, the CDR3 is TGCGCCAGCAGCTTACAGACCAGAAAAGAGACCCAGTACTTC. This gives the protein CASSLQTRKETQYF.

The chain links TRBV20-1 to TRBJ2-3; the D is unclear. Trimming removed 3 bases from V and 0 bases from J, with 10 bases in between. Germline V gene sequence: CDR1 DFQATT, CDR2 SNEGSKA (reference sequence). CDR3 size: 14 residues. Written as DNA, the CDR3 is TGCAGTGCTAGTCGGGCGGCTAGCACAGATACGCAGTATTTT. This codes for CSASRAASTDTQYF.

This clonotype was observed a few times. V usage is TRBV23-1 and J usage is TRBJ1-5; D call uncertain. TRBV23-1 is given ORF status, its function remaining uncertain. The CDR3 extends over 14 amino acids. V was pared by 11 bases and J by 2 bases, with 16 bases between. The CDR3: CAFIGEEGNQPQHF. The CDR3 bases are TGCGCCTTTATAGGAGAAGAGGGCAATCAGCCCCAGCATTTT.

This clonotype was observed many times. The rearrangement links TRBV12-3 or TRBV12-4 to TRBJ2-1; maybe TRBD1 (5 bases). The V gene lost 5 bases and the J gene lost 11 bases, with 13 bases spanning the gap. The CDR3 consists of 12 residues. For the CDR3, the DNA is TGTGCCAGCAGTCCTGGCACGGACAAGCAGTTCTTC. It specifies CASSPGTDKQFF.

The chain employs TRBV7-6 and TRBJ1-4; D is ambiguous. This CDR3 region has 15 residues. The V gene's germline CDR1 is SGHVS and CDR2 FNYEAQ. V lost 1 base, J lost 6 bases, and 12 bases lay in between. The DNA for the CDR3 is TGTGCCAGCAGCTTAGGAGCAGCGTTGGATGAAAAACTGTTTTTT. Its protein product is CASSLGAALDEKLFF.

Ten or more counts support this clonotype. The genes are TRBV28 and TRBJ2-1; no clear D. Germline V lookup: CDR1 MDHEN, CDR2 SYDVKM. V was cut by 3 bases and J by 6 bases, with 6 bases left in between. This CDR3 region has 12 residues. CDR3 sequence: CASSFLFNEQFF. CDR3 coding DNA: TGTGCCAGCAGTTTCCTATTCAATGAGCAGTTCTTC.

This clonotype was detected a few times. The CDR3 region has the DNA TGTGCCTGGGGTAGATCACGGACTGAAGCTTTCTTT. It yields the protein CAWGRSRTEAFF. The rearrangement uses TRBV30 and TRBJ1-1, with D unclear. In germline, CDR1 is GTSNPN, CDR2 SVGIG (reference sequence). Trimming cost V 5 bases and J 5 bases, with 12 bases left between them. CDR3 size: 12 residues.

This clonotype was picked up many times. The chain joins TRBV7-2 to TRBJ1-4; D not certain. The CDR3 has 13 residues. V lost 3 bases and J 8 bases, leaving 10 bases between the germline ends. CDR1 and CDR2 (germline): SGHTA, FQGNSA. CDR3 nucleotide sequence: TGTGCCAGCAGCTTTAGTATAGGCGAAAAACTGTTTTTT. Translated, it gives CASSFSIGEKLFF. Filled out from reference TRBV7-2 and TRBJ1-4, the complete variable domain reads GAGVSQSPSNKVTEKGKDVELRCDPISGHTALYWYRQSLGQGLEFLIYFQGNSAPDKSGLPSDRFSAERTGGSVSTLTIQRTQQEDSAVYLCASSFSIGEKLFFGSGTQLSVL.

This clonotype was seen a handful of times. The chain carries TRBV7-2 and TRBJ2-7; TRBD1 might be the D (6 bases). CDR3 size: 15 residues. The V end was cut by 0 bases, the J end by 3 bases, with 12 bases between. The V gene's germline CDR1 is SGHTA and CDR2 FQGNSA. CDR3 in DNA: TGTGCCAGCAGCTTAGCCTGGACAGCGGACTACGAGCAGTACTTC. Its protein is CASSLAWTADYEQYF.

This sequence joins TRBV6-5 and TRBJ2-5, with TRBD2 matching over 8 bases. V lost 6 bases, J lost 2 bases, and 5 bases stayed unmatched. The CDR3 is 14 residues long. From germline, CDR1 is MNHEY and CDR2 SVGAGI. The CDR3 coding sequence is TGTGCCAGCAGCCAACTAGCGGAGCAAGAGACCCAGTACTTC. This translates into CASSQLAEQETQYF.

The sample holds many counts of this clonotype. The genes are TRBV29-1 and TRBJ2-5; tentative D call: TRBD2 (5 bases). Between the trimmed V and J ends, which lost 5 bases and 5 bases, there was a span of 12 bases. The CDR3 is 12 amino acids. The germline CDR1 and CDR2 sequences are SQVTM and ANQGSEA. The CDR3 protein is CSVKVPGETQYF. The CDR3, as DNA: TGCAGCGTTAAAGTCCCGGGGGAGACCCAGTACTTC.

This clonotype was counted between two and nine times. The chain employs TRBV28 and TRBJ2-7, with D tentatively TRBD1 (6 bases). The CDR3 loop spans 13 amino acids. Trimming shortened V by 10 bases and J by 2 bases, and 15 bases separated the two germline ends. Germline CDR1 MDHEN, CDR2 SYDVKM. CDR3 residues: CATTKTGTYEQYF. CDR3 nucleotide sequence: TGTGCCACCACAAAAACAGGGACCTACGAGCAGTACTTC.

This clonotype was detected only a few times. This CDR3 is CASSQTSLVGTLTNYGYTF. The CDR3 DNA reads as TGTGCCAGCAGCCAAACTTCGCTCGTCGGGACACTTACTAACTATGGCTACACCTTC. V and J are TRBV4-2 and TRBJ1-2; D perhaps matches TRBD1 (6 bases). Trimming cost V 2 bases and J 0 bases, with 22 bases left between them. The CDR3 loop spans 19 amino acids. The germline V gene has CDR1 LGHNA and CDR2 YNFKEQ.